The present T cell receptor (beta chain) was sequenced within a study of identical twins. Findings and limits, study-wide: The study based its conclusions on cross-sectional statistical analysis and did not follow the same donors.

Everyone who donated was a healthy Caucasian. TCRdb reanalysed the 5' RACE reads using MiXCR and keeps one entry per CDR3 protein. Of about 890,000 distinct CDR3 sequences in the sample, 9% to 15% are singletons; the top ten hold around 1.6%. Trimming removed 5 bases from V and 8 bases from J; junction bases left unmatched: 21. The germline V gene has CDR1 SGHTA and CDR2 FQGNSA. The CDR3 covers 19 residues. As concerns this clonotype: Its specificity is unknown.

These sequences were also reported in another study, on yellow fever vaccine responses in identical twins. That study adds: Reportedly, twins showed a vaccine T cell response that looked partly convergent and partly personalized.

The origin of this receptor is a woman aged 18 to 35 in good health. Source material: PBMCs. The chain couples TRBV7-2 to TRBJ2-1; 10 bases line up with TRBD2. The CDR3 reads CASSREIVISGGAGYEQFF. The DNA for the CDR3 is TGTGCCAGCAGCCGAGAGATCGTAATCAGCGGGGGGGCAGGGTATGAGCAGTTCTTC.